The 2 T cell receptor beta chains reported below all come from one sample, sequenced in a study of blood T cells in healthy people across ages. Alongside a J-beta primer mix, a sample-barcoded 5' primer served in a second PCR lasting about 7 to 11 cycles. MiXCR was run by TCRdb on the 5' RACE reads, yielding one entry per CDR3 protein. Among approximately 850,000 distinct CDR3 sequences listed, around 45% were seen once. The sequenced material came from blood. Receptor source: a man aged 60 to 75 in good health.

The table lists this clonotype with a few counts. The chain combines TRBV7-2 with TRBJ1-1, with D tentatively TRBD1 (5 bases). The CDR3 contains 13 residues. Germline CDR1 SGHTA, CDR2 FQGNSA. V was pared by 0 bases and J by 6 bases, with 8 bases between. CDR3 sequence reads: CASSLAGGAEAFF. The CDR3 nucleotides are TGTGCCAGCAGCTTAGCCGGGGGTGCTGAAGCTTTCTTT.

This rearrangement joins TRBV4-3 to TRBJ1-2; D is perhaps TRBD1 (6 bases). V was clipped by 4 bases and J by 7 bases, with 19 bases between them. The germline gives CDR1 LGHNA, CDR2 YSLEER. CDR3 length: 15 amino acids. This CDR3 is CASSPTGRGSFGYTF. Written as DNA, the CDR3 is TGCGCCAGCAGCCCTACGGGCAGGGGCTCTTTTGGCTACACCTTC.